The clone carrying this T cell receptor beta chain has a single count. The CDR3 spans 14 residues. V shed 1 base, J shed 3 bases, and the junction held 2 bases outside the gene matches. In germline, CDR1 is SEHNR, CDR2 FQNEAQ (reference sequence). This specimen comes from a study of blood T cell repertoires in COVID-19. At the level of the study: Donors in the United States, Italy and Spain gave samples during acute or convalescent COVID-19.

The assay was immunoSEQ multiplex PCR, and TCRdb's table has in-frame clones only and misses some. Found here are tens of thousands of clones, around nine tenths of them singletons; the top ten hold about 20%. The sequence was obtained from a woman aged 50 to 65 with active or convalescent COVID-19. The chain has TRBV7-9 and TRBJ2-7; 8 nucleotides align to TRBD1. The source material was peripheral blood. For the CDR3, the DNA is TGTGCCAGCAGCTTAGTCGGACAGGGCTACGAGCAGTACTTC. It specifies CASSLVGQGYEQYF.